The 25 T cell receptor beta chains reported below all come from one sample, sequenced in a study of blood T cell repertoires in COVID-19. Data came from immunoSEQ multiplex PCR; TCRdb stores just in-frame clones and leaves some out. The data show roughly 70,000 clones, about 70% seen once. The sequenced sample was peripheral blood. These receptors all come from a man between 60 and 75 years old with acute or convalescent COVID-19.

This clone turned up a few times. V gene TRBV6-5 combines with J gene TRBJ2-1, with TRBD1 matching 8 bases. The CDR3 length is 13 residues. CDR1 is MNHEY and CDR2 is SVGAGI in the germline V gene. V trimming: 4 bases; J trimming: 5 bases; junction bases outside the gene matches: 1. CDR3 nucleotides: TGTGCCAGCAGTTCGACAGGGGACAATGAGCAGTTCTTC. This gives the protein CASSSTGDNEQFF.

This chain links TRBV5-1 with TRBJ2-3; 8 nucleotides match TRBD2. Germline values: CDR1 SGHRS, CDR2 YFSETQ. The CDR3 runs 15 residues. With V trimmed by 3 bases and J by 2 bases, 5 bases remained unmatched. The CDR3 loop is CASSYTSGFTDTQYF. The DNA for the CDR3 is TGCGCCAGCAGCTATACTAGCGGTTTCACAGATACGCAGTATTTT.

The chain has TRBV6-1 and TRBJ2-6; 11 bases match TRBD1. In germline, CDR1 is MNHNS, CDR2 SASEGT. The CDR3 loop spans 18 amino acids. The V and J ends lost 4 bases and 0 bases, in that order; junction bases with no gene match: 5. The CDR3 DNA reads TGTGCCAGCAGTGTGGGGACAGGGGGGATCTCTGGGGCCAACGTCCTGACTTTC. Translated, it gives CASSVGTGGISGANVLTF.

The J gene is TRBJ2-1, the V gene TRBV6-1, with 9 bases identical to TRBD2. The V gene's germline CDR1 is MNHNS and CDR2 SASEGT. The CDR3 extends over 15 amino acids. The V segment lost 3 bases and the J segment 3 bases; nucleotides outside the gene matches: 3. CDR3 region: CASSDLAGSYNEQFF. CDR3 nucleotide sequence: TGTGCCAGCAGTGACCTAGCGGGGAGCTACAATGAGCAGTTCTTC.

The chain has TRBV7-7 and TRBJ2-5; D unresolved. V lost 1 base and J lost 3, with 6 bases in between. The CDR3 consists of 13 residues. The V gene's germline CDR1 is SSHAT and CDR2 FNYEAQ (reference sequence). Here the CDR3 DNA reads TGTGCCAGCAGCTTAGTTTCAGAAGAGACCCAGTACTTC. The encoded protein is CASSLVSEETQYF.

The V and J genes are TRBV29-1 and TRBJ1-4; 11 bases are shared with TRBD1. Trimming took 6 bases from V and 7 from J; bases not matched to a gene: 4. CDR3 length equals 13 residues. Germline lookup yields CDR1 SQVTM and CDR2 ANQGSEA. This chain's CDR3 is CSVGQGVAEKLFF. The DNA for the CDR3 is TGCAGCGTGGGACAGGGGGTGGCTGAAAAACTGTTTTTT.

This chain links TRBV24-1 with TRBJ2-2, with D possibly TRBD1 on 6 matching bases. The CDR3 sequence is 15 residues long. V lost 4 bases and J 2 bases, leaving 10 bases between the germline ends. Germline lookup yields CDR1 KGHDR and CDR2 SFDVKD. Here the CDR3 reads CATSEARGNTGELFF. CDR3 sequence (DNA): TGTGCCACCAGTGAGGCCAGGGGAAACACCGGGGAGCTGTTTTTT.

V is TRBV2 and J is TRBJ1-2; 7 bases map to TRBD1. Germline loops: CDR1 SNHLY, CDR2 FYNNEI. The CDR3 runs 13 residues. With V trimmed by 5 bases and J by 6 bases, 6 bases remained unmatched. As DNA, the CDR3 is TGTGCCAGCAGTCAATTGACAGGGAATGGCTACACCTTC. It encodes CASSQLTGNGYTF.

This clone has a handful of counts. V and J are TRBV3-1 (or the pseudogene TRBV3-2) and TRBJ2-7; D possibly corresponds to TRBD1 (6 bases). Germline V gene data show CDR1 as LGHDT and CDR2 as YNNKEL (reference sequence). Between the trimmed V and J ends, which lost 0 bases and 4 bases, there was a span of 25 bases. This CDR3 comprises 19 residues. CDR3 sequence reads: CASSQEPARGSDGTYEQYV. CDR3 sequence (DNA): TGTGCCAGCAGCCAAGAACCGGCCAGGGGATCCGACGGGACGTACGAGCAGTACGTC.

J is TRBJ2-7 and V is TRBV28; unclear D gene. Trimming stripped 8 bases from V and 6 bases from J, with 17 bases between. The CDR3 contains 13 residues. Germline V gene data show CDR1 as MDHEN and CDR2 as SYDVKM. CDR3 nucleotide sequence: TGTGCCAGCCACGAATTTCCCGGGTTCGAGCAGTACTTC. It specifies CASHEFPGFEQYF.

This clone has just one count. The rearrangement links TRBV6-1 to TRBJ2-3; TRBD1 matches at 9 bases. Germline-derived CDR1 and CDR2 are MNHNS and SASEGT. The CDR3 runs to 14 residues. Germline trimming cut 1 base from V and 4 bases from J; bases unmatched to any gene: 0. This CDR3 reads CASSEGQGADTQYF. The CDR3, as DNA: TGTGCCAGCAGTGAAGGACAGGGGGCAGATACGCAGTATTTT.

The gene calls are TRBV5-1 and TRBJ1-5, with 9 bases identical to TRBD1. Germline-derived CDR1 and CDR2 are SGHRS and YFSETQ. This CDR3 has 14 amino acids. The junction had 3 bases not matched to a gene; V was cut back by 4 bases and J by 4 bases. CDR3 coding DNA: TGCGCCAGCAGCCCGACAGGGGGGAATCAGCCCCAGCATTTT. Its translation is CASSPTGGNQPQHF. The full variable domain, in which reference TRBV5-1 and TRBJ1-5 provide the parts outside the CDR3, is KAGVTQTPRYLIKTRGQQVTLSCSPISGHRSVSWYQQTPGQGLQFLFEYFSETQRNKGNFPGRFSGRQFSNSRSEMNVSTLELGDSALYLCASSPTGGNQPQHFGDGTRLSIL.

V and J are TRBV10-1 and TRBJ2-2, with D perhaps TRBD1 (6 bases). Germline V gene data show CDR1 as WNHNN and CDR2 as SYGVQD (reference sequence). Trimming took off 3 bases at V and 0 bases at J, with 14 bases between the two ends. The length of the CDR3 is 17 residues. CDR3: CASSDPTGHTNTGELFF. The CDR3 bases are TGCGCCAGCAGTGACCCCACGGGACACACGAACACCGGGGAGCTGTTTTTT.

This CDR3 is CAISEGGQPQHF. CDR3 sequence (DNA): TGTGCCATCAGTGAGGGGGGGCAGCCCCAGCATTTT. The chain is built from TRBV10-3 and TRBJ1-5; maybe TRBD1 (5 bases). V lost 2 bases, J lost 7 bases, and 6 bases lay in between. The CDR3 sequence is 12 residues long. Germline V gives CDR1 ENHRY, CDR2 SYGVKD.

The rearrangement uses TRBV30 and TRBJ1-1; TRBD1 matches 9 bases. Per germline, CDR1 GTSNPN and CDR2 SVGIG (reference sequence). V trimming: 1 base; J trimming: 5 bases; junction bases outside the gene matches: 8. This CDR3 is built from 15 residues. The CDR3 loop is CAWSATLTGGTEAFF. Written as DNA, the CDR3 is TGTGCCTGGAGTGCCACCCTGACAGGGGGAACTGAAGCTTTCTTT.

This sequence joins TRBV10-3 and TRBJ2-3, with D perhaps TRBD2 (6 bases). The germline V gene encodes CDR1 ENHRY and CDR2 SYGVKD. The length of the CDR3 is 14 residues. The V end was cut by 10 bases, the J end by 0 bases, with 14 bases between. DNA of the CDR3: TGTGCCACCAGACTAGGGCCTAGCACAGATACGCAGTATTTT. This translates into CATRLGPSTDTQYF.

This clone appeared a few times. The CDR3 spells CASSGHGALNEQFF. The CDR3 bases are TGTGCCAGTTCGGGTCATGGGGCTCTAAATGAGCAGTTCTTC. The chain joins TRBV19 to TRBJ2-1; perhaps TRBD1 as D (5 bases). V was pared by 8 bases and J by 7 bases, with 18 bases between. Germline V gene data show CDR1 as LNHDA and CDR2 as SQIVND (reference sequence). The CDR3 is 14 residues long.

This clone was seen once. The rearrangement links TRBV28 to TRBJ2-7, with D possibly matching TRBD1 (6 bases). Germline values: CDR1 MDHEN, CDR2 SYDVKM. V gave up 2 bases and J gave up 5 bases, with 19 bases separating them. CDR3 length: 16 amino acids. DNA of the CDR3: TGTGCCAGCAGTTTAAACCAGGGGACATATCAAGACGAGCAGTACTTC. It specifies CASSLNQGTYQDEQYF.

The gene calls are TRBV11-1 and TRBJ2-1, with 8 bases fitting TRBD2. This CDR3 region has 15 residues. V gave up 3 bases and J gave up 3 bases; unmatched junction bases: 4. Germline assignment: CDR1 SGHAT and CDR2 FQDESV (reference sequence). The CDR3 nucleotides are TGTGCCAGCAGCTTCTTCGGGGGGGTCTACAATGAGCAGTTCTTC. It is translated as CASSFFGGVYNEQFF.

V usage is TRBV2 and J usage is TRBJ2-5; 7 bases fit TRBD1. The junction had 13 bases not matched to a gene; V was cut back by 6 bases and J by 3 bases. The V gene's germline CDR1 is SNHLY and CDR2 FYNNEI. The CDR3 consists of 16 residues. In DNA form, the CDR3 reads TGTGCCAGCAGGGGAAGCGGCACAGGGGCGGAAGAGACCCAGTACTTC. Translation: CASRGSGTGAEETQYF.

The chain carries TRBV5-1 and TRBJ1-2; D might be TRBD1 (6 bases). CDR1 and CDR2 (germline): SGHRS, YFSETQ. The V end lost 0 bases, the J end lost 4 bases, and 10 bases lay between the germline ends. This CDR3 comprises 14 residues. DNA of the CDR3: TGCGCCAGCAGCTTGGGCCAGGGGCCCTATGGCTACACCTTC. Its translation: CASSLGQGPYGYTF.

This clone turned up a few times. This CDR3 is CASSLRGGPNPEGSYNEQFF. As DNA, the CDR3 is TGTGCCAGCAGCTTACGGGGAGGGCCAAACCCAGAGGGCTCATACAATGAGCAGTTCTTC. The chain links TRBV7-3 to TRBJ2-1; TRBD2 matches 7 bases. Germline assignment: CDR1 SGHTA and CDR2 FQGTGA. The CDR3 is 20 amino acids. V gave up 2 bases and J gave up 4 bases; unmatched junction bases: 20.

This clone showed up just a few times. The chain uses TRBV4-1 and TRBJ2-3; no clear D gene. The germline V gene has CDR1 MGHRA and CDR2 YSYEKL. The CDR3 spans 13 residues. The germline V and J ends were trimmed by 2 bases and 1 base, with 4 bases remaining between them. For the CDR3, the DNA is TGCGCCAGCAGCCAACAGGGCACAGATACGCAGTATTTT. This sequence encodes CASSQQGTDTQYF.

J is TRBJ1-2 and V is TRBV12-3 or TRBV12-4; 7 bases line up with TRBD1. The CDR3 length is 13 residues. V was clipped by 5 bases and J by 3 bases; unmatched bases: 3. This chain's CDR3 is CASSRDRDYGYTF. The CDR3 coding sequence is TGTGCCAGCAGTCGCGACAGGGACTATGGCTACACCTTC.

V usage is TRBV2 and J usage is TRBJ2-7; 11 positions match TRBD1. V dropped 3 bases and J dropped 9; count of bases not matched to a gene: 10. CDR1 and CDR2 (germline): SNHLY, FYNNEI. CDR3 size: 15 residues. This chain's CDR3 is CASSDGDRGMVGQYV. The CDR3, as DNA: TGTGCCAGCAGTGACGGGGACAGGGGGATGGTCGGGCAGTACGTC.